The 30 T cell receptor beta chains below were found in one sample sequenced in a study of T cell repertoires in cytomegalovirus infection. TCRdb recomputed calls from the reads with MiXCR, one row per CDR3 protein. The sample has 600,000 to 800,000 distinct CDR3 sequences; approximately 24% are singletons. The sample comprised CD8+ T cells from PBMCs. The receptor set was obtained from a human donor in good health (CMV status not recorded). Some clones in this sample may be carry-over from other donors' samples.

This chain links TRBV7-9 with TRBJ2-7, with D perhaps given as TRBD1 or TRBD2 (5 bases each). This CDR3 is built from 15 residues. CDR1 SEHNR and CDR2 FQNEAQ come from the germline V gene (reference sequence). The V gene lost 4 bases and the J gene lost 2 bases, with 15 bases spanning the gap. DNA of the CDR3: TGTGCCAGCAGCTCTTCCGGGACGGACGCCTACGAGCAGTACTTC. It codes for CASSSSGTDAYEQYF.

V and J are TRBV6-1 and TRBJ2-5, with 11 bases matching TRBD1. This CDR3 spans 18 amino acids. Germline CDR1 reads MNHNS; CDR2 reads SASEGT. V gave up 0 bases and J gave up 2 bases; unmatched junction bases: 8. CDR3: CASSEAWTGGRRQETQYF. In nucleotides, the CDR3 is TGTGCCAGCAGTGAAGCGTGGACAGGGGGCCGCCGACAAGAGACCCAGTACTTC.

V is TRBV28 and J is TRBJ1-5; 10 bases align to TRBD1. V shed 9 bases and J 1 base; nucleotides not matched to a gene: 15. The germline V gene has CDR1 MDHEN and CDR2 SYDVKM. The CDR3 contains 18 residues. The CDR3 DNA follows: TGTGCCAGTCGCGTTGGGACAGGGGTAGTTTGGAGCAATCAGCCCCAGCATTTT. This codes for CASRVGTGVVWSNQPQHF. Supplemented by reference TRBV28 and TRBJ1-5, the full variable domain reads DVKVTQSSRYLVKRTGEKVFLECVQDMDHENMFWYRQDPGLGLRLIYFSYDVKMKEKGDIPEGYSVSREKKERFSLILESASTNQTSMYLCASRVGTGVVWSNQPQHFGDGTRLSIL.

This clonotype was counted between two and nine times. The V gene is TRBV7-9, the J gene TRBJ2-5; D gene ambiguous. The CDR3 sequence is 15 residues long. Looked up from germline, CDR1 is SEHNR and CDR2 is FQNEAQ (reference sequence). Trimming left V 2 bases short and J 6 bases short, with 16 bases between. CDR3 nucleotide sequence: TGTGCCAGCAGCTTAATAATTGGGTCCAGTAAGACCCAGTACTTC. This encodes CASSLIIGSSKTQYF.

V gene TRBV7-9 combines with J gene TRBJ1-6, with TRBD1 matching 7 bases. Looked up from germline, CDR1 is SEHNR and CDR2 is FQNEAQ (reference sequence). The CDR3 is 14 residues long. Trimming cost V 4 bases and J 14 bases; bases outside gene matches: 11. CDR3 nucleotides: TGTGCCAGCAGCTCTGGACAGGACCTACATACCCTCCACTTT. It encodes CASSSGQDLHTLHF. The variable domain in full, with the rest retrieved from reference TRBV7-9 and TRBJ1-6, is DTGVSQNPRHKITKRGQNVTFRCDPISEHNRLYWYRQTLGQGPEFLTYFQNEAQLEKSRLLSDRFSAERPKGSFSTLEIQRTEQGDSAMYLCASSSGQDLHTLHFGNGTRLTVT.

This clonotype was counted only a few times. J is TRBJ2-1 and V is TRBV5-1; TRBD1 matches 8 bases. V lost 1 base and J lost 8; bases outside the gene matches: 5. Germline CDR1 and CDR2: SGHRS and YFSETQ. The CDR3 sequence is 14 residues long. This CDR3 reads CASSLTQGADEQFF. The CDR3 DNA reads as TGCGCCAGCAGCTTGACCCAGGGGGCAGATGAGCAGTTCTTC.

About this clonotype: This clone may be a read error of a much larger clone one base away. The chain carries TRBV7-2 and TRBJ1-4; no firm D call. This CDR3 spans 13 amino acids. Germline lookup yields CDR1 SGHTA and CDR2 FQGNSA. The CDR3 DNA reads TGTGTCAGCAGCGTGGAGGCCAATGAAAAACTGTTTTTT. It is translated as CVSSVEANEKLFF.

This clonotype was detected a few times. V is TRBV19 and J is TRBJ2-2, with D uncertain. The CDR3 spans 14 residues. Trimming stripped 7 bases from V and 1 base from J, with 10 bases between. Per germline, CDR1 LNHDA and CDR2 SQIVND (reference sequence). CDR3 loop: CASTFGMNTGELFF. In nucleotides, the CDR3 is TGTGCCAGTACCTTTGGAATGAACACCGGGGAGCTGTTTTTT.

This clonotype was detected ten times or more. The chain is built from TRBV27 and TRBJ2-7, with D possibly TRBD2 on 5 matching bases. Trimming left V 2 bases short and J 1 base short, with 15 bases between. This CDR3 contains 16 residues. Germline V gene sequence: CDR1 MNHEY, CDR2 SMNVEV (reference sequence). The CDR3 DNA reads TGTGCCAGCAGTTTAGGAGGACCGGATCTTTCCTACGAGCAGTACGTC. It encodes CASSLGGPDLSYEQYV.

In its sample, this clonotype was seen many times. V usage is TRBV5-1 and J usage is TRBJ2-3, with TRBD1 identical over 9 bases. V was pared by 4 bases and J by 4 bases, with 7 bases of the junction left unmatched. The CDR3 loop spans 15 amino acids. Germline loops: CDR1 SGHRS, CDR2 YFSETQ. The CDR3 DNA sequence: TGCGCCAGCAGCATGGACAGGGGTATACCAGATACGCAGTATTTT. It codes for CASSMDRGIPDTQYF.

The table lists this clonotype with a few counts. This chain links TRBV5-5 with TRBJ1-4, with a possible D match to TRBD1 (5 bases). CDR3 length: 17 residues. V shed 5 bases and J shed 8 bases, with 25 bases lying between them. The germline V gene encodes CDR1 SGHKS and CDR2 YYEKEE (reference sequence). CDR3 DNA: TGTGCCAGCAGATCCAGGGACCCCGGGACGCTCTTAGAAAAACTGTTTTTT. The encoded protein is CASRSRDPGTLLEKLFF.

The V call is TRBV10-3, the J call TRBJ2-5; D unresolved. Trimming took 8 bases from V and 5 from J, leaving 21 bases between them. Germline-derived CDR1 and CDR2 are ENHRY and SYGVKD. This CDR3 has 15 residues. CDR3 sequence: CAIGVRERQTETQYF. The CDR3 coding sequence is TGTGCCATCGGGGTCAGAGAGCGACAAACGGAGACCCAGTACTTC.

This clonotype was counted once. The rearrangement uses TRBV2 and TRBJ1-5; D unclear. Germline loops: CDR1 SNHLY, CDR2 FYNNEI. The CDR3 has 12 amino acids. Deletions cut 3 bases from V and 6 bases from J, with 6 bases between. CDR3 amino acids: CASSDTVQPQHF. The CDR3 nucleotides are TGTGCCAGCAGTGATACAGTTCAGCCCCAGCATTTT.

In this sample, this clonotype turned up many times. The chain carries TRBV7-3 and TRBJ2-3, with D perhaps TRBD1 or TRBD2 (5 bases each). Germline-derived CDR1 and CDR2 are SGHTA and FQGTGA. CDR3 length: 13 amino acids. With 5 bases removed from V and 10 bases from J, the gap between germline ends came to 16 bases. DNA for the CDR3: TGTGCCAGCAGCCCCGGGACCCCAGTTGCGCAGTATTTT. It is translated as CASSPGTPVAQYF.

This clonotype showed up just a few times. V and J are TRBV6-6 and TRBJ2-1; 9 bases are shared with TRBD2. The V and J ends lost 8 bases and 4 bases, in that order; junction bases with no gene match: 6. This CDR3 spans 14 amino acids. Germline V gives CDR1 MNHNY, CDR2 SVGAGI (reference sequence). CDR3 coding DNA: TGTGCCAGCTGTGGGAGCGGGGGGTACAATGAGCAGTTCTTC. It codes for CASCGSGGYNEQFF.

This clonotype was recorded a few times. The V and J genes are TRBV7-8 and TRBJ2-5; D not resolved. The germline V and J ends were trimmed by 7 bases and 2 bases, with 26 bases remaining between them. The V gene's germline CDR1 is SGHVS and CDR2 FQNEAQ. This CDR3 contains 18 residues. Here the CDR3 reads CASTSSGSRKPHQETQYF. CDR3 nucleotide sequence: TGTGCCAGCACCTCGTCGGGCAGCCGAAAACCCCATCAAGAGACCCAGTACTTC.

A few counts support this clonotype. In DNA form, the CDR3 reads TGCAGCTCGGGGCTCCCGAACACCGGGGAGCTGTTTTTT. It is translated as CSSGLPNTGELFF. The chain has TRBV20-1 and TRBJ2-2, with D perhaps being TRBD1 or TRBD2 (5 bases each). Germline-derived CDR1 and CDR2 are DFQATT and SNEGSKA (reference sequence). This CDR3 is built from 13 residues.

This clonotype has at least ten counts. The J gene is TRBJ2-5, the V gene TRBV6-5, with 12 bases identical to TRBD2. V lost 3 bases and J lost 2; bases outside the gene matches: 7. The CDR3 is 17 residues long. Germline lookup yields CDR1 MNHEY and CDR2 SVGAGI. DNA of the CDR3: TGTGCCAGCAGTTATTATAGACTAGCGGGGGCACAAGAGACCCAGTACTTC. It is translated as CASSYYRLAGAQETQYF.

This clonotype was observed many times. The rearrangement links TRBV28 to TRBJ2-1, with D perhaps TRBD2 (5 bases). This CDR3 has 14 residues. V was shortened by 9 bases and J by 1 base, with 13 bases between the two germline ends. From germline, CDR1 is MDHEN and CDR2 SYDVKM. In DNA, the CDR3 is TGTGCCAGTAGCCTCCGGGGATCCTACAATGAGCAGTTCTTC. It specifies CASSLRGSYNEQFF.

The chain employs TRBV6-5 and TRBJ2-1, with 8 bases fitting TRBD2. V shed 3 bases and J 7 bases; nucleotides not matched to a gene: 11. The CDR3 contains 16 residues. Germline CDR1 reads MNHEY; CDR2 reads SVGAGI. The CDR3 here is CASSYLRGGSVNEQFF. The CDR3 coding sequence is TGTGCCAGCAGTTATCTCCGGGGGGGCTCTGTAAATGAGCAGTTCTTC.

The chain couples TRBV5-4 to TRBJ2-7; D might be TRBD1 (5 bases). Germline-derived CDR1 and CDR2 are SGHNT and YYREEE (reference sequence). This CDR3 spans 15 amino acids. Between the trimmed V and J ends, which lost 2 bases and 0 bases, there was a span of 12 bases. CDR3 loop: CASSFFGQPSYEQYF. DNA for the CDR3: TGTGCCAGCAGCTTTTTCGGACAACCCTCCTACGAGCAGTACTTC.

The chain joins TRBV15 to TRBJ1-5; D is unclear. The CDR3 has 14 amino acids. Germline V gene sequence: CDR1 LNHNV, CDR2 YYDKDF (reference sequence). V was clipped by 2 bases and J by 3 bases, with 8 bases between them. CDR3 loop: CATSRLWFNQPQHF. The DNA of the CDR3 is TGTGCCACCAGCAGACTCTGGTTCAATCAGCCCCAGCATTTT. The complete variable domain, with remaining parts taken from reference TRBV15 and TRBJ1-5, reads DAMVIQNPRYQVTQFGKPVTLSCSQTLNHNVMYWYQQKSSQAPKLLFHYYDKDFNNEADTPDNFQSRRPNTSFCFLDIRSPGLGDTAMYLCATSRLWFNQPQHFGDGTRLSIL.

The V gene is TRBV5-4, the J gene TRBJ2-2; the match to TRBD2 covers 10 bases. Germline assignment: CDR1 SGHNT and CDR2 YYREEE (reference sequence). This CDR3 has 15 amino acids. The trim removed 4 bases at V and 1 base at J, leaving 1 base unmatched. The CDR3 sequence is CASSASGGNTGELFF. The CDR3 bases are TGTGCCAGCAGCGCTAGCGGGGGGAACACCGGGGAGCTGTTTTTT.

This clonotype was found many times. CDR3: CASSLQGQGNSPLHF. The CDR3, as DNA: TGTGCCAGCAGTCTCCAGGGACAGGGGAATTCACCCCTCCACTTT. This rearrangement joins TRBV12-3 or TRBV12-4 to TRBJ1-6; 10 bases line up with TRBD1. The CDR3 totals 15 residues. V trimming: 5 bases; J trimming: 7 bases; junction bases outside the gene matches: 5.

This sequence joins TRBV29-1 and TRBJ2-7; D ambiguous. Germline-derived CDR1 and CDR2 are SQVTM and ANQGSEA. The CDR3 is 13 residues long. Trimming left V 7 bases short and J 2 bases short, with 15 bases between. CDR3 DNA sequence: TGCAGCGCCGATCCTGGGCCACCCTACGAGCAGTACTTC. Residues: CSADPGPPYEQYF.

The V call is TRBV7-2, the J call TRBJ2-5, with 10 bases lining up with TRBD2. The CDR3 runs to 18 residues. The V gene end was trimmed by 1 base and the J gene end by 2 bases; junction bases not matched to a gene: 10. Germline lookup yields CDR1 SGHTA and CDR2 FQGNSA. The CDR3 DNA sequence: TGTGCCAGCAGCTTAGGGGTCAGCGGGGGGGCTTGGCAAGAGACCCAGTACTTC. Encoded protein: CASSLGVSGGAWQETQYF.

This clonotype was counted many times. V gene TRBV7-9 combines with J gene TRBJ2-7; no firm D call. The CDR3 length is 13 residues. In germline, CDR1 is SEHNR, CDR2 FQNEAQ (reference sequence). V dropped 5 bases and J dropped 2 bases, with 10 bases sitting between them. CDR3 in DNA: TGTGCCAGCAGCGCCCAAGTAGCCTACGAGCAGTACTTC. Protein sequence: CASSAQVAYEQYF. Looking up the rest from reference TRBV7-9 and TRBJ2-7 gives the full variable domain: DTGVSQNPRHKITKRGQNVTFRCDPISEHNRLYWYRQTLGQGPEFLTYFQNEAQLEKSRLLSDRFSAERPKGSFSTLEIQRTEQGDSAMYLCASSAQVAYEQYFGPGTRLTVT.

This sequence joins TRBV23-1 and TRBJ2-7; D unclear. TRBV23-1 qualifies as an ORF whose function is uncertain. This CDR3 region has 12 residues. V lost 9 bases to trimming and J lost 5 bases, with 14 bases between them. CDR3 coding DNA: TGCGCCAGGAGAAAGTGGCCCCACGAGCAGTACGTC. This sequence encodes CARRKWPHEQYV.

The genes are TRBV29-1 and TRBJ1-1; D uncertain. There are 10 residues in the CDR3. Trimming cost V 2 bases and J 3 bases, with 1 base left between them. CDR1 and CDR2 (germline): SQVTM, ANQGSEA. CDR3 bases: TGCAGCGTTGAACACACTGAAGCTTTCTTT. Translation gives CSVEHTEAFF.

This chain uses TRBV28 with TRBJ1-3; the D is unclear. In germline, CDR1 is MDHEN, CDR2 SYDVKM. V dropped 2 bases and J dropped 0 bases, with 14 bases sitting between them. The CDR3 sequence is 17 residues long. The CDR3 region has the DNA TGTGCCAGCAGTTTAGGGTGGAGCAGCGCCTCTGGAAACACCATATATTTT. This codes for CASSLGWSSASGNTIYF. Together with reference TRBV28 and TRBJ1-3, the CDR3 gives the full variable domain: DVKVTQSSRYLVKRTGEKVFLECVQDMDHENMFWYRQDPGLGLRLIYFSYDVKMKEKGDIPEGYSVSREKKERFSLILESASTNQTSMYLCASSLGWSSASGNTIYFGEGSWLTVV.